This T cell receptor beta chain emerged from a study of T cell changes during pregnancy in multiple sclerosis. Unmatched junction bases numbered 6, after V lost 6 bases and J lost 4 bases. The CDR3 runs to 14 residues. The germline gives CDR1 SGHDN, CDR2 FVKESK. Sequencing used immunoSEQ multiplex PCR; TCRdb keeps in-frame clones, though not all of them. The table includes 30,000 to 40,000 clones, 85% to 95% detected once. The J gene is TRBJ2-7, the V gene TRBV14, with 10 bases identical to TRBD1. The sample here was CD4+ T cells from peripheral blood mononuclear cells, taken in the third trimester of pregnancy. The clonotype originates from a female donor in good health, enrolled as a control in a pregnancy study. CDR3 in DNA: TGTGCCAGCAGGCGGGACAGGGGAGATTACGAGCAGTACTTC. Protein product: CASRRDRGDYEQYF.